This TCR beta chain was sequenced during a study of T cell responses to AZD1222 COVID-19 vaccine. Study-wide context: Second-dose intervals near 4 or 12 weeks were combined. Regarding the study as a whole: Following two doses of AZD1222, Spike-specific TCR breadth and depth rose.

Here immunoSEQ multiplex PCR was the method, and the copy in TCRdb shows in-frame clones only, minus some. The sample records 90,000 to 150,000 clones, roughly 90% being singletons. This clone is a singleton in its sample. Its antigen is unidentified. This CDR3 region has 15 residues. Germline assignment: CDR1 MNHEY and CDR2 SVGAGI. The ends lost 4 bases at V and 10 bases at J; junction bases unmatched: 7. The V and J genes are TRBV6-5 and TRBJ1-6; 10 bases are shared with TRBD1. Here the sequenced sample was peripheral blood, taken on day 0 of AZD1222 vaccination. The TCR originated in an adult in good health. CDR3 amino acids: CASSSAGTGESPLHF. The CDR3 DNA reads TGTGCCAGCAGTTCCGCCGGGACAGGGGAATCACCCCTCCACTTT.